This T cell receptor beta chain was recorded in a study of blood T cells in healthy people across ages. Study-level points and caveats: In the absence of known donor CMV status, changes in expanded clonotypes were possibly confounded.

Germline CDR1 MNHEY, CDR2 SVGAGI. There are 13 residues in the CDR3. Regarding this clonotype: The antigen is not known.

Sample-barcoded 5' priming and a J-beta primer mix drove a second PCR of roughly 7 to 11 cycles. MiXCR, run by TCRdb on the 5' RACE reads, gives a single entry per CDR3 protein. The table records approximately 800,000 distinct CDR3 sequences, roughly 24% of them present only once. Separately, the same data were catalogued under a study of T cells of mothers and their children. That report adds: Biologically related mothers and children overlapped slightly more than unrelated pairs, a non-significant difference.

Sample: blood. V is TRBV6-5 and J is TRBJ2-5, with D tentatively TRBD2 (7 bases). The DNA end is more similar to TRBJ2-1, so the J call may be wrong. The sequence derives from a boy younger than 18 in good health. The CDR3 DNA reads as TGTGCCAGCAGTTACTACCGGGGGGCTGGACAGTTCTTC. This codes for CASSYYRGAGQFF.